This TCR beta chain was recovered during a study of T cell repertoires in cytomegalovirus infection (dated by TCRdb to about 2019). Regarding the complete study: Donor HLA type was relevant to the analysis, as public TCR beta signatures indicated carriage of CMV infection together with the matching HLA type.

Overall study outcomes, separate from this receptor: The ex vivo response was dominated by HLA-C-restricted CMV-specific TCR beta clonotypes, which also provided the single most frequent clonotype in two of eight donors. In both this cohort and an independent cohort of some 380 donors, the cumulative frequency of public TCR beta family members distinguished carriers of CMV infection plus the relevant HLA type.

Sequencing used an Illumina HiSeq 1500. The public reads were run again by TCRdb, first through fastp at Q25 and then through MiXCR, and only productive beta chains were kept. Each record represents a unique CDR3 protein, reported with the most common genes and DNA among its rows. Across this sample there are more than 500,000 distinct CDR3 sequences, with about 15% seen only once. The ten largest clones represent 20% to 30% of the sample. This clonotype was counted many times. This clone's antigen is unknown. There are no base qualities to consult, and no much larger clone falls within one base. The CDR1 and CDR2 encoded by the germline V gene are MGHRA and YSYEKL. Reading from cysteine to phenylalanine, the CDR3 counts 13 amino acids. The entry retains the CDR3 DNA only, 39 bases that are in frame from base 1. Between the V and J ends, shortened by 0 bases and 4 bases respectively, the junction contains 7 bases.

The V and J genes are TRBV4-1 and TRBJ2-7; the D gene is perhaps TRBD1, on 6 matching bases. The sample consisted of CD8+ T cells from PBMCs. The receptor comes from a human donor in good health (CMV status not recorded). Some clones in this sample may be carry-over from other donors' samples. CDR3 region: CASSQDQGYEQYF. The DNA sequence reads TGCGCCAGCAGCCAAGACCAGGGGTACGAGCAGTACTTC.